These T cell receptor beta chains were read from a single sample in a study of Ad26.COV2.S vaccination and SARS-CoV-2 variants. Generated by immunoSEQ multiplex PCR, the TCRdb table keeps only in-frame clones and is missing some. The table shows approximately 460,000 clones, with 70% to 90% occurring only once. The starting material was peripheral blood, obtained in a trial of Ad26.COV2.S vaccine versus placebo. The receptors derive from a person between 18 and 65 years old who received the Ad26.COV2.S COVID-19 vaccine or a placebo. Both conserved end residues are part of each CDR3. A D gene is named only where the DNA matches it firmly. Size is omitted from some rows. Given values are once, few, many or a class for expanded clones.

>-|-|TRBV10-1|TRBJ2-1
CASSDGQGTLSYNEQFF
TGCGCCAGCAGTGATGGGCAGGGCACCCTGTCCTACAATGAGCAGTTCTTC
>-|-|TRBV27|TRBJ2-3
CASSLLSTDTQYF
TGTGCCAGCAGTTTACTTAGCACAGATACGCAGTATTTT
>-|-|TRBV6-5|TRBJ2-7
CAASSASYEQYF
TGTGCCGCTAGTAGCGCCTCCTACGAGCAGTACTTC
>-|TRBD2|TRBV24-1|TRBJ2-1
CATGTSSYNEQFF
TGTGCCACCGGGACTAGCTCCTACAATGAGCAGTTCTTC
>-|-|TRBV27|TRBJ2-3
CASSLGARAGTDTQYF
TGTGCCAGCAGTTTAGGGGCGCGGGCCGGCACAGATACGCAGTATTTT
>-|-|TRBV5-8|TRBJ2-1
CASRSRTYNEQFF
TGTGCCAGCAGATCTAGAACCTACAATGAGCAGTTCTTC
>-|-|TRBV7-2|TRBJ2-7
CASSLDGGTQYF
TGTGCCAGCAGCTTAGATGGGGGGACGCAGTACTTC
>-|-|TRBV7-2|TRBJ1-5
CASSLRDNQPQHF
TGTGCCAGCAGCTTAAGGGACAATCAGCCCCAGCATTTT
>-|-|TRBV9|TRBJ2-7
CASSVDSTGRPYEQYF
TGTGCCAGCAGCGTAGACAGTACGGGGCGCCCCTACGAGCAGTACTTC
>-|-|TRBV18|TRBJ2-5
CASSPLRGAGKVQETQYF
TGTGCCAGCTCACCACTCCGTGGGGCGGGAAAGGTCCAAGAGACCCAGTACTTC
>few|-|TRBV28|TRBJ1-5
CASSLDYSNQPQHF
TGTGCCAGCAGTTTAGATTATAGCAATCAGCCCCAGCATTTT
>-|-|TRBV9|TRBJ2-2
CASSSSATVNTGELFF
TGTGCCAGCAGCTCTAGCGCCACCGTGAACACCGGGGAGCTGTTTTTT
>-|-|TRBV7-9|TRBJ1-1
CASRRPNTEAFF
TGTGCCAGCCGGCGGCCGAACACTGAAGCTTTCTTT
>many|TRBD1|TRBV19|TRBJ2-1
CASQVEGASGEQFF
TGTGCCTCCCAGGTAGAGGGGGCCTCGGGGGAGCAGTTCTTC
>-|TRBD2|TRBV4-1|TRBJ2-3
CASSQPTSGRKDTQYF
TGCGCCAGCAGCCAACCTACTAGCGGGAGGAAAGATACGCAGTATTTT
>once|-|TRBV27|TRBJ2-1
CASSIAGSNEQFF
TGTGCCAGCAGTATCGCGGGGTCCAATGAGCAGTTCTTC
>few|-|TRBV5-8|TRBJ1-2
CASSPWGAVGYTF
TGTGCCAGCAGCCCCTGGGGGGCAGTTGGCTACACCTTC
>-|TRBD1|TRBV27|TRBJ1-5
CASSSTGDQPQHF
TGTGCCAGCAGTTCGACAGGGGATCAGCCCCAGCATTTT
>-|-|TRBV4-1|TRBJ1-2
CASSQDGTYYYGYTF
TGCGCCAGCAGCCAAGATGGGACATATTACTATGGCTACACCTTC
>-|-|TRBV6-2/TRBV6-3|TRBJ1-6
CASSYWDLYNSPLHF
TGTGCCAGCAGTTACTGGGACCTTTATAATTCACCCCTCCACTTT
>few|TRBD1|TRBV5-4|TRBJ2-7
CASSLGPGQGISYEQYF
TGTGCCAGCAGCTTGGGTCCGGGACAGGGGATATCCTACGAGCAGTACTTC
>once|TRBD1|TRBV19|TRBJ2-1
CASGTRQGNYNEQFF
TGTGCCAGCGGGACGCGACAGGGAAACTACAATGAGCAGTTCTTC
>-|TRBD1|TRBV28|TRBJ1-5
CASRIIKGAVSNQPQHF
TGTGCCAGCAGGATTATTAAGGGGGCCGTTAGCAATCAGCCCCAGCATTTT
>few|-|TRBV21-1|TRBJ1-6
CASSKDWRGSYNSPLHF
TGTGCCAGCAGCAAAGACTGGAGGGGCTCCTATAATTCACCCCTCCACTTT
>-|TRBD2|TRBV6-5|TRBJ2-2
CASSPFKRGAGELFF
TGTGCCAGCAGTCCCTTTAAGCGGGGGGCCGGGGAGCTGTTTTTT
>-|-|TRBV6-2/TRBV6-3|TRBJ2-3
CASSLLDTQYF
TGTGCCAGCAGTTTGTTAGATACGCAGTATTTT
>once|TRBD2|TRBV5-1|TRBJ2-1
CASSELAGAYNEQFF
TGCGCCAGCAGCGAACTAGCGGGGGCTTACAATGAGCAGTTCTTC